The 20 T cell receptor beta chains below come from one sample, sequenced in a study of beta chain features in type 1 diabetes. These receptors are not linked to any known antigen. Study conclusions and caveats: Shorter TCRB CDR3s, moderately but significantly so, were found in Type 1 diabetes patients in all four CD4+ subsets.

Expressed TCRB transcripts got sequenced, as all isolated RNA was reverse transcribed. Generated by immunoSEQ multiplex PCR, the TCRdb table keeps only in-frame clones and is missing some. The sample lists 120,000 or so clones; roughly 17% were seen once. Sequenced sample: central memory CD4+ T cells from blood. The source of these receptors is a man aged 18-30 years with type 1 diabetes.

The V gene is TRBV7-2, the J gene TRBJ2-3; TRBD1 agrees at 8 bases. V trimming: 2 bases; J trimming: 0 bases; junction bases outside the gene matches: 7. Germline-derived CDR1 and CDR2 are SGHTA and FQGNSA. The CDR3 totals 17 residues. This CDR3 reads CASSLLRQGASTDTQYF. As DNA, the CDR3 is TGTGCCAGCAGCTTATTGAGGCAGGGGGCCAGCACAGATACGCAGTATTTT.

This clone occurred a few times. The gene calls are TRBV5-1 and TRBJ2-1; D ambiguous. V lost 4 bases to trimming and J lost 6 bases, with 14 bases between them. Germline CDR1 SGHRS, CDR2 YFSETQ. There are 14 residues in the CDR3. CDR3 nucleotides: TGCGCCAGCAGCCCCGGTCAGTATGCCAATGAGCAGTTCTTC. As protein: CASSPGQYANEQFF. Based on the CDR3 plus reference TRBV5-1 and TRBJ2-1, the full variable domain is KAGVTQTPRYLIKTRGQQVTLSCSPISGHRSVSWYQQTPGQGLQFLFEYFSETQRNKGNFPGRFSGRQFSNSRSEMNVSTLELGDSALYLCASSPGQYANEQFFGPGTRLTVL.

CDR3 DNA sequence: TGTGCCAGCAGCTTAGTTTCCTCACCCGGGGACGAGCAGTACTTC. Translation: CASSLVSSPGDEQYF. The rearrangement uses TRBV7-2 and TRBJ2-7; D perhaps matches TRBD2 (5 bases). CDR3 length: 15 amino acids. V lost 1 base and J lost 5, with 15 bases in between. Germline lookup yields CDR1 SGHTA and CDR2 FQGNSA.

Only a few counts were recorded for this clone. In nucleotides, the CDR3 is TGTGCCAGCAGCTATTACTTGGACTATGGCTACACCTTC. Encoded protein: CASSYYLDYGYTF. This rearrangement joins TRBV7-2 to TRBJ1-2; D ambiguous. This CDR3 region has 13 residues. Germline V gives CDR1 SGHTA, CDR2 FQGNSA. V was trimmed by 4 bases and J by 3 bases, leaving 9 bases between them.

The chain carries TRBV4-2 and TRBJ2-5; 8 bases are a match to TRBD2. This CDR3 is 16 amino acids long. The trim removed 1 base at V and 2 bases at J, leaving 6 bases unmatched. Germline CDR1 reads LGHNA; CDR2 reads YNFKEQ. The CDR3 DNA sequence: TGTGCCAGCAGCCAAGTACTAGCGGAGCAACAAGAGACCCAGTACTTC. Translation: CASSQVLAEQQETQYF.

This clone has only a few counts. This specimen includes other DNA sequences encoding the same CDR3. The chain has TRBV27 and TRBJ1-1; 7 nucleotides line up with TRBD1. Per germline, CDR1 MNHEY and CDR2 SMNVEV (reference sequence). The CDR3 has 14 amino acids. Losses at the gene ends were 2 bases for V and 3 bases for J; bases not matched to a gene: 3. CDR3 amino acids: CASSLNRGDTEAFF. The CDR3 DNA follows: TGTGCCAGCAGTTTAAACAGGGGCGACACTGAAGCTTTCTTT.

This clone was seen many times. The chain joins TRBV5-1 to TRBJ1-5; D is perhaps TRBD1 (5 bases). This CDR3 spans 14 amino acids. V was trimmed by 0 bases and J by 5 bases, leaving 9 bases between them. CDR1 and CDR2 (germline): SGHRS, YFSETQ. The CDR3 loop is CASSLAGQDQPQHF. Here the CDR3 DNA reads TGCGCCAGCAGCTTGGCGGGGCAGGATCAGCCCCAGCATTTT.

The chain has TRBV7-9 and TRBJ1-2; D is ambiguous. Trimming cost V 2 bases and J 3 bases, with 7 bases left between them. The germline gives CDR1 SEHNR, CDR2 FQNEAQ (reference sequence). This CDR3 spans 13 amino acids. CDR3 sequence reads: CASSLPQDYGYTF. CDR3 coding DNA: TGTGCCAGCAGCTTACCCCAGGACTATGGCTACACCTTC. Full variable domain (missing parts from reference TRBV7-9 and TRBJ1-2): DTGVSQNPRHKITKRGQNVTFRCDPISEHNRLYWYRQTLGQGPEFLTYFQNEAQLEKSRLLSDRFSAERPKGSFSTLEIQRTEQGDSAMYLCASSLPQDYGYTFGSGTRLTVV.

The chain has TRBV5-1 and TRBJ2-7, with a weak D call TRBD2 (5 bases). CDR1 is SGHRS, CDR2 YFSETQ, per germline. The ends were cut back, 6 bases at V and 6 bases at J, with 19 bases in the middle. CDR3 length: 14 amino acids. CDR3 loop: CASKLSSAALEQYF. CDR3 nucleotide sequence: TGCGCCAGCAAGCTGAGTAGCGCCGCCCTCGAGCAGTACTTC.

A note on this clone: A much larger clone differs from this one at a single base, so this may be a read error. Written as DNA, the CDR3 is TGTGCCAGCAGAACCACAGGGACCGGGGAGCTGTTTTTT. Translating it yields CASRTTGTGELFF. The chain employs TRBV2 and TRBJ2-2, with a weak D call TRBD1 (6 bases). Looked up from germline, CDR1 is SNHLY and CDR2 is FYNNEI. The length of the CDR3 is 13 residues. V was shortened by 6 bases and J by 5 bases, with 10 bases between the two germline ends.

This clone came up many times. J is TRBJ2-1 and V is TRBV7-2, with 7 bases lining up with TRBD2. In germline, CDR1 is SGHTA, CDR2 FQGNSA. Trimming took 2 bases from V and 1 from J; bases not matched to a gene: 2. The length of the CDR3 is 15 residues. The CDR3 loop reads CASSLYGGSYNEQFF. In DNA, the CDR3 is TGTGCCAGCAGCTTATACGGGGGGTCCTACAATGAGCAGTTCTTC.

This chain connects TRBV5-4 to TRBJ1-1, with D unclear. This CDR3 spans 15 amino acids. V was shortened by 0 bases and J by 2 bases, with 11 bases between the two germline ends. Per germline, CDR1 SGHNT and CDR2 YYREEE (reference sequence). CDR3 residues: CASSLVGRENTEAFF. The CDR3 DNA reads TGTGCCAGCAGCTTGGTGGGGAGGGAAAACACTGAAGCTTTCTTT.

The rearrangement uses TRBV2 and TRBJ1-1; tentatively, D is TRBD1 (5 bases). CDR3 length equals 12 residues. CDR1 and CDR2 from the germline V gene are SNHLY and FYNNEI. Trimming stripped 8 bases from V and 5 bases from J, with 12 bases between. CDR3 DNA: TGTGCCAGCGGTAGGGACCGGACTGAAGCTTTCTTT. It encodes CASGRDRTEAFF.

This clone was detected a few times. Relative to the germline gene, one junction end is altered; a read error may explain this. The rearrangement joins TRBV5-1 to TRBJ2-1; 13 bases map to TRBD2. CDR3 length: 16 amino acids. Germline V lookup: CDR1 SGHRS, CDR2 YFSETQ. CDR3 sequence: CASGLGRTSGRDEQFF. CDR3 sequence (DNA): TGCGCCAGCGGCTTGGGTAGGACTAGCGGGAGAGATGAGCAGTTCTTC.

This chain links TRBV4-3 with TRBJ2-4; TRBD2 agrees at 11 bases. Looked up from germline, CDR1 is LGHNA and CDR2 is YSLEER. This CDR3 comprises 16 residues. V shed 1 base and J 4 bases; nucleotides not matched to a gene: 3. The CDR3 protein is CASSQATSGMKNIQYF. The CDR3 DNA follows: TGCGCCAGCAGCCAAGCGACTAGCGGGATGAAAAACATTCAGTACTTC.

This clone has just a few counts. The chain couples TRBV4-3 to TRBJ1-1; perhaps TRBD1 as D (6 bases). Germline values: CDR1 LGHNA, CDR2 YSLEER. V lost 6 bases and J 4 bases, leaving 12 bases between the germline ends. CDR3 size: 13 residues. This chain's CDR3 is CASSHRDGTEAFF. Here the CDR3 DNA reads TGCGCCAGCAGTCACAGGGACGGCACTGAAGCTTTCTTT.

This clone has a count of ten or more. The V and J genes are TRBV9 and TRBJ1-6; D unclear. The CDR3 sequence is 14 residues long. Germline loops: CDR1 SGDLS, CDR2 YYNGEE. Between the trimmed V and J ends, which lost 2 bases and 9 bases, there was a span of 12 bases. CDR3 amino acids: CASSVQDVGSPLHF. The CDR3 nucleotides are TGTGCCAGCAGCGTCCAAGATGTAGGTTCACCCCTCCACTTT.

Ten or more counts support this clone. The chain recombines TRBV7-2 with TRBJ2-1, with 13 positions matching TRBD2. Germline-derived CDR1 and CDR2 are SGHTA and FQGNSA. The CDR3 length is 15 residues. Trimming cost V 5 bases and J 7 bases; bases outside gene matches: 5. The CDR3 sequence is CASSRTSGSVNEQFF. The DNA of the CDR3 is TGTGCCAGCAGCCGGACTAGCGGGAGTGTAAATGAGCAGTTCTTC.

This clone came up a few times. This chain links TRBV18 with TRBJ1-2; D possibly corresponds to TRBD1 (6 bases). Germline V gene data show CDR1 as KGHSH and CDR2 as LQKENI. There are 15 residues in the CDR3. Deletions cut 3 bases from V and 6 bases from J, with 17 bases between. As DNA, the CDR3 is TGTGCCAGCTCACCGAATGAACGGGGGCGTGATGGCTACACCTTC. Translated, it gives CASSPNERGRDGYTF. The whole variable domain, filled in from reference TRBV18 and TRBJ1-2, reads NAGVMQNPRHLVRRRGQEARLRCSPMKGHSHVYWYRQLPEEGLKFMVYLQKENIIDESGMPKERFSAEFPKEGPSILRIQQVVRGDSAAYFCASSPNERGRDGYTFGSGTRLTVV.

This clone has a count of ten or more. The CDR3 DNA sequence: TGTGCCACCAGCAGTCCTCTAGCGGGAGGGCCCTATGAGCAGTTCTTC. Residues: CATSSPLAGGPYEQFF. The rearrangement joins TRBV15 to TRBJ2-1; 12 bases align to TRBD2. V trimming: 3 bases; J trimming: 8 bases; junction bases outside the gene matches: 8. This CDR3 spans 16 amino acids. Germline V lookup: CDR1 LNHNV, CDR2 YYDKDF (reference sequence). Variable domain in full (rest from reference TRBV15 and TRBJ2-1): DAMVIQNPRYQVTQFGKPVTLSCSQTLNHNVMYWYQQKSSQAPKLLFHYYDKDFNNEADTPDNFQSRRPNTSFCFLDIRSPGLGDTAMYLCATSSPLAGGPYEQFFGPGTRLTVL.